These T cell receptor beta chains were read from a single sample in a study of beta chain features in type 1 diabetes. Libraries were prepared by immunoSEQ multiplex PCR; TCRdb keeps only in-frame clonotypes and omits some of them. The sample has roughly 230,000 clones; about 11% are singletons. Sequencing input: naive CD4+ T cells from blood. The receptor source for this set is a man aged 30-40 years with type 1 diabetes. Each CDR3 is given with its conserved first and last residue. A D gene is named only where the DNA matches it firmly. For some rows the clone size is stated as once, few or many, or as a class when expanded; others skip it.

V	J	D	size	DNA	CDR3
TRBV11-2	TRBJ1-1	-	-	TGTGCCAGCAGTCGTACAAGGAACACTGAAGCTTTCTTT	CASSRTRNTEAFF
TRBV29-1	TRBJ2-5	TRBD2	-	TGCAGCGTTGAAGCGGGAGGGGAGACCCAGTACTTC	CSVEAGGETQYF
TRBV5-1	TRBJ2-3	TRBD1	-	TGCGCCAGCGGACAGGAAGGCACAGATACGCAGTATTTT	CASGQEGTDTQYF
TRBV18	TRBJ2-1	-	few	TGTGCCAGCTCACCAGATCGACAAGGGGTCTGGTTCTTC	CASSPDRQGVWFF
TRBV7-9	TRBJ2-5	TRBD1	-	TGTGCCAGCAGCTTAGTAGGGACAGAACAAGAGACCCAGTACTTC	CASSLVGTEQETQYF
TRBV7-3	TRBJ2-7	TRBD2	-	TGTGCCAGCAGCTTAACTGGGGGGGACTACGAGCAGTACTTC	CASSLTGGDYEQYF
TRBV2	TRBJ1-5	TRBD1	-	TGTGCCAGCAGTGATGGGACAGGGGGTCAGCCCCAGCATTTT	CASSDGTGGQPQHF
TRBV10-3	TRBJ2-3	TRBD2	-	TGTGCCATCAGTGATGCCGGGACTAGCGGGGATACGCAGTATTTT	CAISDAGTSGDTQYF
TRBV19	TRBJ1-1	-	-	TGTGCCAGTAGTCCACGCGGGAGCCTTGGAGCTTTCTTT	CASSPRGSLGAFF
TRBV7-2	TRBJ1-6	TRBD1	-	TGTGCCAGCAGCTTAAGGGACAGAAATTCACCCCTCCACTTT	CASSLRDRNSPLHF
TRBV7-8	TRBJ2-7	TRBD2	few	TGTGCCAGCAGCTACCGGACTAGCAGGGCCTACGAGCAGTACTTC	CASSYRTSRAYEQYF
TRBV28	TRBJ2-7	-	-	TGTGCCACCCAAGTCGGGGGGCTGGTCGAGCAGTACTTC	CATQVGGLVEQYF
TRBV4-2	TRBJ1-1	-	-	TGTGCCAGCAGCCCGGACACCGTGAACACTGAAGCTTTCTTT	CASSPDTVNTEAFF
TRBV7-9	TRBJ2-7	TRBD1	-	TGTGCCAGCAGCGGACCGGGACAGGGGGCCACCTACGAGCAGTACTTC	CASSGPGQGATYEQYF
TRBV19	TRBJ1-5	-	-	TGTGCCACCTCAAAGTCGAGCTATCAGCCCCAGCATTTT	CATSKSSYQPQHF
TRBV5-6	TRBJ2-3	-	few	TGTGCCAGCAGCTTGGATCTGGGGGGACGCACAGATACGCAGTATTTT	CASSLDLGGRTDTQYF
TRBV29-1	TRBJ2-5	-	-	TGCAGCGTTGGTACGGGGGAGACCCAGTACTTC	CSVGTGETQYF
TRBV28	TRBJ2-5	-	-	TGTGCCAGCAGTTTAGGACAGTTGACCCAGTACTTC	CASSLGQLTQYF
TRBV7-2	TRBJ1-2	TRBD1	few	TGTGCCAGCAGCTTGCGAGGGGGCATGGACTATGGCTACACCTTC	CASSLRGGMDYGYTF
TRBV7-2	TRBJ2-3	-	few	TGTGCCAGCAGCCCGACGCAGCTAGCGCTCACAGATACGCAGTATTTT	CASSPTQLALTDTQYF